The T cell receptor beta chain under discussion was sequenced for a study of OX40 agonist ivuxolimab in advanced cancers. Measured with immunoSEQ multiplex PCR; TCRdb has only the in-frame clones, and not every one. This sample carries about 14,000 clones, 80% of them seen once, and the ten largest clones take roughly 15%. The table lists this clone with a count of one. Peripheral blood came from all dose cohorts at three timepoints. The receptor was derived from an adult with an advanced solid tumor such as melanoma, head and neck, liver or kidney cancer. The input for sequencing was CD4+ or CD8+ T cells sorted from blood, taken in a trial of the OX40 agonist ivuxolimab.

The CDR3 is CASSLRSGLGYGYTF. CDR3 in DNA: TGTGCCAGCAGCTTGAGGTCAGGGCTGGGCTATGGCTACACCTTC. The gene calls are TRBV5-8 and TRBJ1-2; a weak D match, TRBD1 (5 bases). There are 15 residues in the CDR3. CDR1 SGHTS and CDR2 YDEGEE come from the germline V gene. Trimming took off 1 base at V and 4 bases at J, with 14 bases between the two ends.